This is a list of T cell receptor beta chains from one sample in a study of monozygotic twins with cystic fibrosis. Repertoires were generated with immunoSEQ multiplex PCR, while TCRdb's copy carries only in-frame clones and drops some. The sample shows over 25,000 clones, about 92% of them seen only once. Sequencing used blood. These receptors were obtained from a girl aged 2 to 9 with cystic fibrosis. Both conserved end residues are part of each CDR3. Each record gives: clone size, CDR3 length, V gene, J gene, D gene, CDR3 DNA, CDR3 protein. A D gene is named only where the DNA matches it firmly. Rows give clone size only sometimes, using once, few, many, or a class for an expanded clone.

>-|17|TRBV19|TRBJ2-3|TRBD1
TGTGCCAGTAGTGCCCGGGACAGGCTGGGCGGCACAGATACGCAGTATTTT
CASSARDRLGGTDTQYF
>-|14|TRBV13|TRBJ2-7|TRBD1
TGTGCCAGCAGCCCCCGGGACAGGGCCTACGAGCAGTACTTC
CASSPRDRAYEQYF
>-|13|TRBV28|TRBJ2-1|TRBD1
TGTGCCAGCAGTCTACATCTCGAACAGGGGCGGTTCTTC
CASSLHLEQGRFF
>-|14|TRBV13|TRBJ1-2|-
TGTGCCAGCAGCTTATATCTCTCACGCCCTGGCTACACCTTC
CASSLYLSRPGYTF
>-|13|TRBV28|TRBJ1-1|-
TGTGCCAGCAGTTTACCGTGGAACACTGAAGCTTTCTTT
CASSLPWNTEAFF
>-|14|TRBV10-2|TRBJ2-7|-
TGCGCCAGCAGTCCGGGACTTCCTCTCTACGAGCAGTACTTC
CASSPGLPLYEQYF
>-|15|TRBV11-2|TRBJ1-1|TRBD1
TGTGCCAGCAGCTCTCCGGGACAGGGGTACACTGAAGCTTTCTTT
CASSSPGQGYTEAFF
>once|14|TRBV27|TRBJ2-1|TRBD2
TGTGCCAGCAGTTTAGCGGGAGCCTACAATGAGCAGTTCTTC
CASSLAGAYNEQFF
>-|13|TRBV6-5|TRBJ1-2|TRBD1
TGTGCCAGCAGCTGGGGACAGAACTATGGCTACACCTTC
CASSWGQNYGYTF
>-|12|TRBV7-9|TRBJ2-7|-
TGTGCCAGCAGCTTAGGGGAGTACGAGCAGTACTTC
CASSLGEYEQYF
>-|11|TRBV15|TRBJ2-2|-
TGTGCCACCAGCAGAGCCGGGGAGCTGTTTTTT
CATSRAGELFF
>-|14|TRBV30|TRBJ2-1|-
TGTGCCTGGAGCCTCCCGGACATGCCGAGAGAGCAGTTCTTC
CAWSLPDMPREQFF
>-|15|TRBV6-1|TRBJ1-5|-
TGTGCCAGCCGACCTAGAAGGGGGGTCCATCAGCCCCAGCATTTT
CASRPRRGVHQPQHF
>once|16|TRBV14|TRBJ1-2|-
TGTGCCAGCAGCCAAGATCTAGGTTGGGGAAGCTATGGCTACACCTTC
CASSQDLGWGSYGYTF
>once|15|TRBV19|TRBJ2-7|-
TGTGCCAGTAGTGGTGGGCAGGGTCGTTCCTACGAGCAGTACTTC
CASSGGQGRSYEQYF
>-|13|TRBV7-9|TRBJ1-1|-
TGTGCCAGCAGCTTAAGAGAGGGCACTGAAGCTTTCTTT
CASSLREGTEAFF
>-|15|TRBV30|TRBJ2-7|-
TGTGCCTGGAGTGACGGACTTTCGAGCTCCTACGAGCAGTACTTC
CAWSDGLSSSYEQYF
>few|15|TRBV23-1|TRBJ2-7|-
TGCGCCAGCAGTCGGGGCAGGGAGCTGGGGTACGAGCAGTACTTC
CASSRGRELGYEQYF
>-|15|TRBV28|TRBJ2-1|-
TGTGCCAGCAGTTTATTGGCAGGGGTCTGGAATGAGCAGTTCTTC
CASSLLAGVWNEQFF
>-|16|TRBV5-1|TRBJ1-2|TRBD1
TGCGCCAGCAGCCCGGGACAGGGGCCGCTTGGCTATGGCTACACCTTC
CASSPGQGPLGYGYTF
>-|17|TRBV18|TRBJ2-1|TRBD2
TGTGCCAGCTCACCGGCGGGAGGAGGAAACTCCTACAATGAGCAGTTCTTC
CASSPAGGGNSYNEQFF
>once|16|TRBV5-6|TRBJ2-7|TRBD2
TGTGCCAGCAGCTGGGGGACTAGCGGGAGCTCCTACGAGCAGTACTTC
CASSWGTSGSSYEQYF
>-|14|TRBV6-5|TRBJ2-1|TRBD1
TGTGCCAGCAGTCCGGGACAGGTGGGTCGTAGGCAGTTCTTC
CASSPGQVGRRQFF
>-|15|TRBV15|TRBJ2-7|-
TGTGCCACCAGCAGAGATTATGGGAGCTCCTACGAGCAGTACTTC
CATSRDYGSSYEQYF
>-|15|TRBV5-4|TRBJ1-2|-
TGTGCCAGCAGATCCCCGACAGAAGGGGGCTATGGCTACACCTTC
CASRSPTEGGYGYTF